This TCR beta chain was recorded in a study of blood T cell repertoires in COVID-19 (dated by TCRdb to about 2020). Regarding the research as a whole: The collaborator samples originated in the United States, Italy and Spain and spanned the acute and convalescent phases of COVID-19. The repertoires were released in a freely available public database intended as a resource for research on the immune response to SARS-CoV-2. The samples were drawn from the first 160 participants of the ongoing ImmuneRACE study and from 1,254 subjects provided by 6 global collaborators. The material from the prospective study consisted of cDNA or gDNA derived from T cells, B-cell-depleted T cells, or PBMCs. The sample metadata nearly always contained a de-identified subject ID, COVID-19 status, age in years and sex. HLA class I and class II types, where available, came from metadata supplied by the sample provider rather than from assay-based typing. Subjects who had been exposed to COVID-19, were actively infected with it, or had recovered from it provided the deeply sampled blood TCRbeta repertoires that made up the dataset. General findings and caveats noted by the study authors: Clinical and demographic metadata were provided uncurated, with the amount varying by source and participant.

In Seattle, one collaborating source enrolled patients while the infection was active and tracked those patients longitudinally over the course of disease. Each collaborating institution followed its own protocols to collect whole blood in K2EDTA tubes. For TCRbeta analysis, collaborators shipped samples in one of three forms: frozen whole blood, isolated PBMCs, or DNA extracted from either of those sample types. The CDR3 goes from the cysteine to the phenylalanine over 16 residues. Only the CDR3 region is kept as DNA, spanning 48 bases read in frame from base 1. TCRbeta CDR3 regions were amplified from genomic DNA using the immunoSEQ Assay, a bias-controlled multiplex PCR. As for how the authors treated the data: The number of nucleated cells in each sample was estimated from the amplification of reference gene primers within the assay. Sequence reads were collapsed and filtered to measure the absolute abundance of every unique TCRbeta CDR3 rearrangement. For each sample, productive Simpson clonality was calculated as the square root of Simpson's diversity index across productive rearrangements. TCRdb re-hosts the immuneACCESS table, in-frame sequences only. Its copies lack some clones; in the studies checked, an unresolved V gene accounts for under half of them, and the cause for the rest is not known. The V and J calls and clone size were taken over from that table, and D and trimming were inferred from the DNA. Present in this sample are some 390,000 clones, around 87% of which were seen just once. The ten largest clones represent under 3% of the sample.

Turning to this clone: The target of this receptor is not known. Within one base of it there is no much larger clone, and no base qualities were kept.

The V gene is TRBV21-1 and the J gene is TRBJ1-2; the table's TRBD1 call for D was not verified on the DNA. TRBV21-1 constitutes a pseudogene. The TCR originated in a woman aged 55-70 years with COVID-19, enrolled during active disease. Sequenced sample: peripheral blood. The sequenced DNA is TGTGCCAGCAGACATAAGAGGGGGCGGCAGCTCTATGGCTACACCTTC. Translated, it reads CASRHKRGRQLYGYTF.